This TCR beta chain was captured by sequencing in a study of OX40 agonist ivuxolimab in advanced cancers. Study summary: With ivuxolimab, an agonistic anti-OX40 (CD134) antibody, patients were treated. Each dose-escalation patient presented with hepatocellular carcinoma, melanoma, renal cell or head and neck cancer. Among those enrolled, mean age was roughly 62 years (range about 23 to 80) and 82.7% were male.

This clone was seen once. Its antigen is unidentified. Study results and caveats: Partial responders dosed at 0.1-3.0 mg/kg displayed clonal expansion ranking among the lowest.

This CDR3 region has 18 residues. V gave up 0 bases and J gave up 2 bases, with 17 bases separating them. Germline values: CDR1 SGHVS, CDR2 FQNEAQ. Repertoires were generated with immunoSEQ multiplex PCR, while TCRdb's copy carries only in-frame clones and drops some. Here the sample spans under 65,000 clones, about 86% being singletons. The V and J genes are TRBV7-8 and TRBJ1-3; D not resolved. The sample in question was CD4+ or CD8+ T cells sorted from blood, obtained in a trial of the OX40 agonist ivuxolimab. This TCR was sampled from an adult with an advanced solid tumor such as melanoma, head and neck, liver or kidney cancer. The DNA for the CDR3 is TGTGCCAGCAGCTTAGCTTCCTTCGGACTCTCCGCTGGAAACACCATATATTTT. This encodes CASSLASFGLSAGNTIYF.